These T cell receptor beta chains were read from a single sample in a study of blood T cells in healthy people across ages. Each CDR3 protein is one row after TCRdb ran MiXCR on the 5' RACE reads. The table records about 1.8 million distinct CDR3 sequences, 40% to 55% of them present only once. The sequenced sample consisted of blood. The origin of the receptors is a middle-aged woman in good health. Both conserved end residues are part of each CDR3. D genes are given only for firm matches. Only some rows state a clone size, as once, few, many or a class for expanded clones.

CDR3aa	d_gene	v_gene	j_gene	abundance
CASSDTGTRETQFF	.	TRBV7-2	TRBJ2-1	.
CAIGTSLYNEQYF	.	TRBV10-3	TRBJ2-5	.
CASSLYGQGGDQPQHF	.	TRBV7-8	TRBJ1-5	few
CASSPRRAADLYNEQFF	.	TRBV7-2	TRBJ2-1	few
CASSLGLLGRGPDTQYF	.	TRBV5-1	TRBJ2-3	.
CSAVDGNQPQHF	.	TRBV20-1	TRBJ1-5	.
CSAPPGGLGNIQYF	.	TRBV20-1	TRBJ2-4	.
CASNREGTGELFF	.	TRBV7-6	TRBJ2-2	.
CASSVEGETQFF	.	TRBV9	TRBJ2-1	.
CASNLIVVSSYNERFF	.	TRBV7-9	TRBJ2-1	.
CASSSYGTTQVQGRTYEQFF	.	TRBV7-9	TRBJ2-1	.
CASSAQAGGQGKNIQYF	TRBD1	TRBV7-3	TRBJ2-4	few
CASSPDRGKSMNTEAFF	TRBD1	TRBV6-2/TRBV6-3	TRBJ1-1	.
CSAGDPASGGHRGDTQYF	TRBD2	TRBV20-1	TRBJ2-3	.
CATSRVVRGGRNEQFF	TRBD1	TRBV15	TRBJ2-1	.
CASSSGGSKETQYF	.	TRBV6-6	TRBJ2-5	few
CASSYLSGNPPNEQFF	.	TRBV6-5	TRBJ2-1	.
CASSATGGESPLHF	TRBD1	TRBV7-9	TRBJ1-6	.
CASREQACEQYF	.	TRBV6-6	TRBJ2-7	.
CASGRDPGANVLTF	.	TRBV7-3	TRBJ2-6	few
CASSLGLPAGTDTQYF	.	TRBV5-1	TRBJ2-3	.
CASSLNRRAGAFSEAFF	.	TRBV7-2	TRBJ1-1	.
CATRNGGGAYNEQFF	.	TRBV24-1	TRBJ2-1	.
CASSYSNPGSPLHF	.	TRBV6-5	TRBJ1-6	few
CASSRPGYNEQYF	.	TRBV12-3/TRBV12-4	.	few
CASSLQGGAFF	TRBD1	TRBV13	TRBJ1-1	.
CASLTNPLIETDTQYF	.	TRBV7-2	TRBJ2-3	.
CASSGARTSNQETQYF	TRBD2	TRBV6-1	TRBJ2-5	few
CASSSTPGNNNEQFF	.	TRBV7-2	TRBJ2-1	.
CSARHQGPYNEQFF	.	TRBV20-1	TRBJ2-1	once
CASSFDRYGYTF	.	TRBV6-2/TRBV6-3	TRBJ1-2	few
CSALPQDRYNEQFF	TRBD1	TRBV20-1	TRBJ2-1	.
CASSGRVRLADEQFF	TRBD2	TRBV9	TRBJ2-1	once
CVSREPGGEQFF	TRBD2	TRBV6-6	TRBJ2-1	.
CASSLVLGQGASTEAFF	TRBD1	TRBV12-3/TRBV12-4	TRBJ1-1	.
CASRGTGAGANVLTF	TRBD1	TRBV12-3/TRBV12-4	TRBJ2-6	.
CASSPPGTYPGGGYTF	.	TRBV7-9	TRBJ1-2	.
CASSPQGTSGGSYEQYF	TRBD2	TRBV7-2	TRBJ2-7	few
CASGLRQGGNTQYF	TRBD1	TRBV12-5	TRBJ2-3	once
CAISAGVGKNIQYF	.	TRBV10-3	TRBJ2-4	.
CASSWEARGRLADTQYF	.	TRBV27	TRBJ2-3	few
CASSLGWDSYNEQFF	.	TRBV7-7	TRBJ2-1	few
CASSRQGNYEQYF	TRBD1	TRBV6-5	TRBJ2-7	few
CASSIGAGGSGYIQYF	TRBD2	TRBV6-2/TRBV6-3	.	few
CPSSIVGGRYYGYTF	.	TRBV19	TRBJ1-2	once
CASSLMGGHSTDTQYF	.	TRBV6-5	TRBJ2-3	.
CASSLDPPQPQHF	.	TRBV7-2	TRBJ1-5	few